This entry lists 16 T cell receptor beta chains sequenced from one sample in a study of neoadjuvant anti-PD-1 for oral cavity cancer. Time point in this sample: after neoadjuvant nivolumab, at surgical resection. Here immunoSEQ multiplex PCR was the method, and the copy in TCRdb shows in-frame clones only, minus some. The sample has 30,000 or so clones; roughly 79% are singletons. The input for sequencing was PBMCs, taken after nivolumab (anti-PD-1) treatment. All receptors come from a person between 40 and 79 years old with oral cavity squamous cell carcinoma.

The chain employs TRBV27 and TRBJ1-2; the D gene is possibly TRBD1 (5 bases). This CDR3 spans 13 amino acids. V was pared by 7 bases and J by 4 bases, with 13 bases between. Germline V gene lookup returns CDR1 MNHEY and CDR2 SMNVEV (reference sequence). This CDR3 reads CASTSGSAYGYTF. The CDR3 DNA reads as TGTGCCAGCACCTCAGGGTCTGCCTATGGCTACACCTTC.

V usage is TRBV5-4 and J usage is TRBJ1-2; 8 nucleotides align to TRBD1. CDR1 and CDR2 from the germline V gene are SGHNT and YYREEE (reference sequence). The CDR3 has 14 amino acids. Trimming at V came to 0 bases and at J to 6 bases, leaving 4 bases not matched to a gene. CDR3 bases: TGTGCCAGCAGCTTGGGGGACAGGTTCAATGGCTACACCTTC. Amino acids: CASSLGDRFNGYTF.

The chain joins TRBV6-1 to TRBJ1-6; TRBD1 matches at 7 bases. V lost 2 bases, J lost 10 bases, and 2 bases stayed unmatched. The CDR3 is made up of 13 amino acids. CDR1 is MNHNS and CDR2 is SASEGT in the germline V gene. The CDR3 DNA follows: TGTGCCAGCAGTGAAACAGGGGTATCACCCCTCCACTTT. Translated: CASSETGVSPLHF.

The chain carries TRBV5-6 and TRBJ1-4; D is undetermined. CDR3 length: 15 residues. The V end was cut by 2 bases, the J end by 6 bases, with 14 bases between. CDR1 and CDR2 from the germline V gene are SGHDT and YYEEEE. The CDR3: CASSFRVVDHEKLFF. Written as DNA, the CDR3 is TGTGCCAGCAGCTTTCGAGTGGTAGACCATGAAAAACTGTTTTTT.

The J gene is TRBJ1-2, the V gene TRBV5-8; D not resolved. Trimming cost V 0 bases and J 0 bases, with 12 bases left between them. CDR1 is SGHTS and CDR2 is YDEGEE in the germline V gene. This CDR3 has 16 amino acids. The CDR3 DNA follows: TGTGCCAGCAGCTTGGAAAGTACGGCGACTAACTATGGCTACACCTTC. This translates into CASSLESTATNYGYTF.

V is TRBV19 and J is TRBJ2-1, with 9 bases aligning to TRBD1. The CDR3 covers 13 residues. The germline V gene encodes CDR1 LNHDA and CDR2 SQIVND (reference sequence). Trimming took 11 bases from V and 8 from J; bases not matched to a gene: 10. The CDR3 region is CASGQGVRDEQFF. The DNA for the CDR3 is TGTGCCTCGGGACAGGGAGTAAGGGATGAGCAGTTCTTC.

CDR3 DNA: TGTGCCAGCAGCCTGGGACAGGGAGGTGGTGGGACCCAGTACTTC. Translation: CASSLGQGGGGTQYF. This chain joins TRBV7-2 and TRBJ2-5, with 9 bases that match TRBD1. Germline values: CDR1 SGHTA, CDR2 FQGNSA. The ends lost 5 bases at V and 7 bases at J; junction bases unmatched: 11. The CDR3 contains 15 residues.

The table lists this clone with a count of one. The J gene is TRBJ2-4, the V gene TRBV29-1, with a tentative D call TRBD1 (5 bases). This CDR3 contains 12 residues. CDR1 is SQVTM and CDR2 is ANQGSEA in the germline V gene. The ends were cut back, 4 bases at V and 5 bases at J, with 9 bases in the middle. Here the CDR3 reads CSVGQLQNIQYF. The CDR3 DNA reads as TGCAGCGTTGGACAGCTCCAAAACATTCAGTACTTC.

This chain uses TRBV25-1 with TRBJ2-5; maybe TRBD1 (6 bases). Germline assignment: CDR1 MGHDK and CDR2 SYGVNS. V was shortened by 6 bases and J by 4 bases, with 15 bases between the two germline ends. The CDR3 length is 14 residues. The DNA of the CDR3 is TGTGCCAGCAGAGTTCCGGGACAAAGAGAGACCCAGTACTTC. Translated: CASRVPGQRETQYF.

V gene TRBV28 combines with J gene TRBJ1-3; D unclear. The CDR3 is 12 amino acids. CDR1 is MDHEN, CDR2 SYDVKM, per germline. V shed 8 bases and J shed 6 bases, with 11 bases lying between them. CDR3 loop: CASGDPVNTIYF. DNA for the CDR3: TGTGCCAGCGGCGACCCTGTAAACACCATATATTTT.

The chain links TRBV6-1 to TRBJ2-3; D is ambiguous. V lost 4 bases and J 0 bases, leaving 5 bases between the germline ends. Germline loops: CDR1 MNHNS, CDR2 SASEGT. The CDR3 totals 13 residues. CDR3 protein: CASSVHSTDTQYF. The CDR3 DNA reads TGTGCCAGCAGTGTTCATAGCACAGATACGCAGTATTTT.

The chain joins TRBV6-6 to TRBJ1-1; 8 nucleotides line up with TRBD1. J gave up 1 base and V 2 bases, and 0 bases lay outside the gene matches. Germline V gives CDR1 MNHNY, CDR2 SVGAGI (reference sequence). The CDR3 extends over 14 amino acids. CDR3 nucleotide sequence: TGTGCCAGCAGTTACGACAGGGGGAACACTGAAGCTTTCTTT. Translating gives CASSYDRGNTEAFF.

The chain uses TRBV5-4 and TRBJ1-3, with D hard to call. CDR1 is SGHNT, CDR2 YYREEE, per germline (reference sequence). This CDR3 is built from 16 residues. V was cut by 3 bases and J by 3 bases, with 16 bases left in between. The CDR3 DNA reads as TGTGCCAGCAGCTCCGGCGGGAGTTTGGATGGAAACACCATATATTTT. This gives the protein CASSSGGSLDGNTIYF.

V gene TRBV10-3 combines with J gene TRBJ2-5, with 8 bases aligning to TRBD1. The CDR3 sequence is 13 residues long. Germline lookup yields CDR1 ENHRY and CDR2 SYGVKD. V gave up 10 bases and J gave up 5 bases; unmatched junction bases: 9. The CDR3 loop is CASGQGGVETQYF. The CDR3 nucleotides are TGTGCCAGCGGACAGGGAGGTGTGGAGACCCAGTACTTC.

This chain joins TRBV9 and TRBJ2-1, with a possible D match to TRBD1 (5 bases). The V and J ends lost 0 bases and 5 bases respectively, with 12 bases between them. Germline V lookup: CDR1 SGDLS, CDR2 YYNGEE. This CDR3 contains 15 residues. The CDR3 loop reads CASSVDQGYNNEQFF. CDR3 in DNA: TGTGCCAGCAGCGTAGATCAGGGCTATAACAATGAGCAGTTCTTC. The variable domain in full, completed from reference TRBV9 and TRBJ2-1, reads DSGVTQTPKHLITATGQRVTLRCSPRSGDLSVYWYQQSLDQGLQFLIQYYNGEERAKGNILERFSAQQFPDLHSELNLSSLELGDSALYFCASSVDQGYNNEQFFGPGTRLTVL.

J is TRBJ1-5 and V is TRBV7-8; D is ambiguous. Trimming pared 0 bases from V and 7 bases from J, leaving 13 bases between. CDR3 size: 15 residues. From germline, CDR1 is SGHVS and CDR2 FQNEAQ. The CDR3 DNA reads as TGTGCCAGCAGCTTAGCGGGCGGGTTGGGCCAGCCCCAGCATTTT. The encoded protein is CASSLAGGLGQPQHF.